This note documents a single TCR beta chain sequence. Naive CD8 cells comprised CD45RO-negative, CCR7-positively selected cells, excluding terminally differentiated effector memory CD45RA+ cells. Everyone who donated was a Caucasian adult who lived in Nashville, Tennessee. The data were taken from a study of shared clonotypes between healthy human individuals. At the level of the study: Aged 18 to 49, the donors were a couple of women and three men.

The germline gives CDR1 SGHRS, CDR2 YFSETQ. V gave up 0 bases and J gave up 4 bases, with 11 bases separating them. The CDR3 extends over 14 amino acids. Authors' analysis steps: With immunoSEQ giving junction-only sequences and no quality scores, filtering differed. The data were produced by immunoSEQ multiplex PCR, yet TCRdb's version contains in-frame clones alone and is incomplete. V, J and clone size are those of that table, while D and trimming were read from the DNA. This sample carries roughly 2.1 million clones, around 93% of them seen once, and the ten largest clones take roughly 1.7%. The clonotype originates from a man aged 18 to 30 in good health. Some clones in this sample may be carry-over from other donors' samples. This chain uses TRBV5-1 with TRBJ2-7, with D unresolved. The sequenced sample consisted of naive CD8+ T cells from PBMCs. Here the CDR3 DNA reads TGCGCCAGCAGCTTGGGGCTTTTGGGATACGAGCAGTACTTC. As protein: CASSLGLLGYEQYF. The full variable domain, rest sourced from reference TRBV5-1 and TRBJ2-7, is KAGVTQTPRYLIKTRGQQVTLSCSPISGHRSVSWYQQTPGQGLQFLFEYFSETQRNKGNFPGRFSGRQFSNSRSEMNVSTLELGDSALYLCASSLGLLGYEQYFGPGTRLTVT.